This T cell receptor beta chain was retrieved from a study of blood T cell repertoires in COVID-19. Across the whole study: Acute and convalescent COVID-19 specimens originated in the United States, Italy and Spain. The cDNA or gDNA used as material had been derived from T cells, B-cell-depleted T cells, or PBMCs.

Method: immunoSEQ multiplex PCR; TCRdb's copy keeps in-frame clones and lacks some. The repertoire holds over 150,000 clones, with around four fifths as singletons. This clone was picked up many times. J lost 5 bases, V lost 0 bases, and 4 bases had no gene match. From germline, CDR1 is MGHRA and CDR2 YSYEKL. The CDR3 is 16 residues long. This sequence originates from a woman of 80 years or more with acute or convalescent COVID-19. The chain recombines TRBV4-1 with TRBJ2-7, with 13 bases aligning to TRBD2. The sequenced material came from peripheral blood. In DNA, the CDR3 is TGCGCCAGCAGCCAAGAGGGACTAGCGGGGAAAAACGAGCAGTACTTC. Translation: CASSQEGLAGKNEQYF.